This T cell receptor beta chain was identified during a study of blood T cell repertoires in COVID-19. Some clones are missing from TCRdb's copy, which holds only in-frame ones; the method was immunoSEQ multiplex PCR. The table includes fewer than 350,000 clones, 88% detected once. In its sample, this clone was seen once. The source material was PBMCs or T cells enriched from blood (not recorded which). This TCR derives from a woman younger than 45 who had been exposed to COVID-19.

CDR3 residues: CATSDAQGMGNQPQHF. CDR3 DNA: TGTGCCACCAGTGATGCCCAGGGGATGGGCAATCAGCCCCAGCATTTT. The chain joins TRBV24-1 to TRBJ1-5; a possible D gene is TRBD1 (6 bases). Trimming left V 3 bases short and J 2 bases short, with 13 bases between. This CDR3 contains 16 residues. Germline assignment: CDR1 KGHDR and CDR2 SFDVKD.